Listed below are T cell receptor beta chains from one sample, sequenced in a study of cytomegalovirus exposure and HLA in healthy donors. Produced via immunoSEQ multiplex PCR; TCRdb's table is partial and in-frame only. The sample has roughly 150,000 clones; approximately 81% are singletons. Sequenced input: PBMCs. These receptors were obtained from a male donor in good health and CMV-seronegative. Both conserved end residues are part of each CDR3. D genes are given only for firm matches.

D gene: TRBD1
V gene: TRBV2
CDR3 protein: CASSRDRRSGNTIYF

D gene: .
V gene: TRBV5-1
CDR3 protein: CASSFDQGHYEQYF

D gene: TRBD2
V gene: TRBV5-5
CDR3 protein: CASSLIRGRAGDTQYF

D gene: TRBD2
V gene: TRBV6-1
CDR3 protein: CASSALLAGGTDTQYF

D gene: .
V gene: TRBV25-1
CDR3 protein: CASSEYGQQETQYF

D gene: TRBD1
V gene: TRBV5-1
CDR3 protein: CASSVNGQGTNTEAFF

D gene: .
V gene: TRBV5-1
CDR3 protein: CASSLNGGDGYTF

D gene: TRBD1
V gene: TRBV7-2
CDR3 protein: CASSSPWTGLNGYTF

D gene: TRBD1
V gene: TRBV30
CDR3 protein: CAWSERTGNLWGYGYTF

D gene: .
V gene: TRBV7-3
CDR3 protein: CASSLNRGGEQYF

D gene: TRBD2
V gene: TRBV19
CDR3 protein: CASSGLAKNTQYF

D gene: .
V gene: TRBV6-5
CDR3 protein: CASSYWAGTDNQPQHF

D gene: .
V gene: TRBV6-1
CDR3 protein: CASSGWSIQSSGNTIYF

D gene: TRBD1
V gene: TRBV7-9
CDR3 protein: CASSLGAAARGEQYF